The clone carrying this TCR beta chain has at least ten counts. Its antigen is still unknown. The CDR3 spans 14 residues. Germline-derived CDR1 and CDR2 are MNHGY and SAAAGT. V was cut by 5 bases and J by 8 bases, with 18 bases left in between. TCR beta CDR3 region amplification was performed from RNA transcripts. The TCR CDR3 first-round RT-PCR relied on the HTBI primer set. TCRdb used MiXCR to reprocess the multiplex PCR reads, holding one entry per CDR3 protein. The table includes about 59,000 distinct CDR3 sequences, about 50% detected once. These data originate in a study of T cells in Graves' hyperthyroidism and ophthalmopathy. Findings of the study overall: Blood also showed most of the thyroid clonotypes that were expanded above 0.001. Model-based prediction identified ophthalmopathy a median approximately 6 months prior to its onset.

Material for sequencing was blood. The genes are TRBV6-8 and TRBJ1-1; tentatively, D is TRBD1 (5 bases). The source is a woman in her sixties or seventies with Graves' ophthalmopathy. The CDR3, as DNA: TGTGCCAGCAGTGAGCGCAGGGTTAGGAGGGAAGCTTTCTTT. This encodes CASSERRVRREAFF.